This T cell receptor (beta chain) is from a study of cytomegalovirus exposure and HLA in healthy donors. V gave up 2 bases and J gave up 7 bases; unmatched junction bases: 7. The length of the CDR3 is 14 residues. Looked up from germline, CDR1 is SGHVS and CDR2 is FQNEAQ. In the PCR, 60 Vbeta and 13 Jbeta primers were used. Assay: immunoSEQ multiplex PCR; the TCRdb copy retains only in-frame clones and omits some. This table holds 100,000 to 150,000 clones, more than 65% found once. Sequenced: PBMCs. The sequence was collected from a woman aged 18-35 years in good health and CMV-seropositive. V gene TRBV7-8 combines with J gene TRBJ1-2, with 7 bases aligning to TRBD1. CDR3 sequence (DNA): TGTGCCAGCAGCTTAACCGAGACAGGGCGTGGCTACACCTTC. Translation gives CASSLTETGRGYTF.